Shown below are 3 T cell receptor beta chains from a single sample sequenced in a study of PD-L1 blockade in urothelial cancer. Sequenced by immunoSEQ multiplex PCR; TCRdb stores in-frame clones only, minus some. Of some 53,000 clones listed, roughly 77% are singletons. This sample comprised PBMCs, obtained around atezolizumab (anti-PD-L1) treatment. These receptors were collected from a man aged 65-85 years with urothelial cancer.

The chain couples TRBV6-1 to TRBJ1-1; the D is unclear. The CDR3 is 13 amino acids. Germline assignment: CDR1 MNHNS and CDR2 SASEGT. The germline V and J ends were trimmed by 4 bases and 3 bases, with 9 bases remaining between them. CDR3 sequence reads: CASSVGGDTEAFF. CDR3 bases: TGTGCCAGCAGTGTAGGAGGCGACACTGAAGCTTTCTTT.

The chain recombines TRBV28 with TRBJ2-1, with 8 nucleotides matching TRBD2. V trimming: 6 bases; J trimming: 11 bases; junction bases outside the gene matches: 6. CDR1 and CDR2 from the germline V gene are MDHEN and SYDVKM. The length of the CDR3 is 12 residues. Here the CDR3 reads CASSPTSGKQFF. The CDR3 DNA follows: TGTGCCAGCAGCCCTACTAGCGGAAAGCAGTTCTTC.

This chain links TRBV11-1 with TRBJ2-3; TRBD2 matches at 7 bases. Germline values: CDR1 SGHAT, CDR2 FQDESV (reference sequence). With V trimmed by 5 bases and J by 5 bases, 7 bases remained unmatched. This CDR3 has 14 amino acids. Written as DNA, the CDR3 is TGTGCCAGCAGCAGAACGGGAGGTGTAGATACGCAGTATTTT. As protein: CASSRTGGVDTQYF.